This T cell receptor beta chain came from a study of cytomegalovirus exposure and HLA in healthy donors (TCRdb year 2017). Background for the entire study: An earlier analysis of 587 of the donors reported approximately 260 Gb of sequence data and 117 million unique TCR beta sequences obtained from roughly 180 million T cells. Along with the approximately 700-subject first cohort, a separate validation cohort of more than 90 different subjects was used. The study combined high-throughput TCR immunosequencing, statistical association of individual TCRs with disease status, and machine learning to predict cytomegalovirus infection status. The genetic ancestry cluster associated with self-reported Caucasian donors included 81% of the approximately 400 genotyped donors. All discovery cohort repertoires had been generated on a single sequencing platform. To decide whether each TCR beta V gene segment behaved as functional or pseudogenic, an earlier analysis of approximately 620 of the donors relied on high-throughput TCR beta sequencing. Donor age, sex, ethnicity and CMV serostatus were compiled alongside the repertoire data. HLA typing included class I and class II loci at four-digit resolution. To study patterns of TCR occurrence, a later analysis re-analyzed previously published TCR beta repertoires from 700 or so donors and added high-resolution HLA genotyping. An early release that covered 500 to 800 HLA-typed donors contained approximately 320 gigabases of sequencing data and about 84 million unique TCR sequences. Typing coverage varied by locus: roughly 629-640 donors for A, B, C, DRB1 and DQB1; approximately 560 for DQA1; approximately 570 for DPA1; 450 to 480 for DPB1. A later genetic analysis took genome-wide SNP genotypes for about 65% of the 666 donors and used that subset as a discovery cohort. Roughly five DR-DQ haplotypes were handled as single units for association and clustering, since linkage in the cohort was strong. The study used immunosequencing to profile the T cell repertoires of under 700 subjects and linked those repertoires to cytomegalovirus serostatus. The aim of the study was to test whether cataloging public T cell receptors could identify signatures of past pathogen exposure. Among a few hundred genotyped donors of the cohort, an average of approximately 240,000 unique TCR beta nucleotide sequences were sequenced per donor, around a sixth of them non-productive. The later analysis used no new phenotypic data to find candidate immune exposures, relying instead on TCR beta sequences and their occurrence across donors. What the work shows at the level of the full study, not this receptor alone: Because counts were too low, around 18 rarely observed V segments, including chromosome 9 orphons, were left out of the earlier analysis of 500 to 650 of the donors. According to the authors, the approach could potentially be generalized to other disease states and immunological phenotypes. In a later genetic analysis, a missense DCLRE1C variant was associated with V-gene and J-gene trimming of TCR beta chains, and the association was replicated in an independent cohort. In vitro tests confirmed that a few of the cytomegalovirus-associated TCR beta chains recognize cytomegalovirus antigens. A later genetic analysis reported fewer N-insertions in productive TCRs among donors in an Asian-associated ancestry cluster than the approximately 700-donor mean. According to a later analysis, TCR association rates differed among HLA loci, with DRB1 alleles showing the most associated TCRs and HLA-C alleles showing the fewest. A group of highly shared sequence variants was considered likely to be a technical artifact of the sequencing pipeline. In an earlier analysis of some 540 of the donors, most TCR beta V segments appeared in productive rearrangements about 90% or about 30% of the time, broadly matching IMGT annotations. Roughly uniform sequencing depth across donors was assumed in presence/absence analyses, although this assumption may not hold. In this cohort, only TCR beta chains were sequenced, and detectable features were limited by the absence of alpha or paired-chain data. Linkage disequilibrium might explain the correlated functional status among segregating V segments, but an unknown experimental factor could not be excluded. The classifier was reported to diagnose cytomegalovirus status with high specificity and sensitivity in both the original cohort and the validation cohort. A later analysis associated around 16,000 TCR beta sequences with specific HLA alleles at a false discovery rate of 0.05. A later analysis found that HLA-associated TCR beta chains were more clonally expanded and had lower generation probabilities than equally common non-associated chains. A later analysis reported that several top co-occurrence clusters appeared linked to parvovirus B19, influenza, CMV and Epstein-Barr virus. A further reported finding was that TCR beta sequences accurately predicted the HLA-A and HLA-B alleles for most subjects in the first cohort. The study listed 150 to 200 TCR beta chains as associated with cytomegalovirus. For the cohort, immune exposure information was limited to CMV serostatus. HLA typing was unavailable for some donors at each locus, so association tests used only the typed subset. A later analysis found that most CMV-associated TCR beta chains appeared HLA-restricted, with HLA associations seemingly driven largely by CMV exposure. Some IMGT-functional V segments, including TRBV6-2 and TRBV6-3, could not be told apart with the 87-base-pair reads, so those segments were excluded. Across donors, most TCR sequences were observed very rarely, whereas some public TCRs were present in many individuals. When HLA alleles, especially DR and DQ, strongly co-occurred, attributing TCR associations to individual alleles was difficult.

Comment on this clone: Its antigen has not been determined. There are no base qualities to consult, and no much larger clone falls within one base.

To prepare the library, the immunoSEQ multiplex PCR assay was applied. A mixture of 60 forward primers for TCR Vbeta segments and 13 reverse primers for TCR Jbeta segments was used in the multiplex PCR. The CDR3 region of rearranged TCR beta genes was amplified from genomic DNA with a multiplex PCR assay. The amplified TCR beta libraries were sequenced on the Illumina HiSeq System as 87-base-pair reads. Turning to the authors' computational methods: Across the 500 to 750 repertoires, a later analysis counted approximately 75 million unique TCR beta chains, roughly 11 million of which were shared by at least two donors. To remove PCR and sequencing errors, raw reads were error-corrected and collapsed into unique sequences using a nearest-neighbor algorithm that merged closely related sequences. V, D and J gene segments were assigned by aligning CDR3 sequences to IMGT reference sequences. For a sequence to be retained, a match of at least six nucleotides was required to both a V gene segment and a J gene segment. A rearrangement was called productive if the CDR3 had no stop codons and remained in frame with V and J, and every other rearrangement was called non-productive. CDR3 was defined according to IMGT convention as the region running from the second conserved V-encoded cysteine to the conserved J-encoded phenylalanine. In an earlier analysis of 500 to 650 of the donors, sequences lacking an unambiguous match to a single V gene segment were excluded. In an earlier analysis of 500 to 750 of the donors, V segments were called functional above 56.7% productive rearrangements and were called segregating when the between-donor standard deviation exceeded 5%. To diagnose cytomegalovirus status from the catalog of TCR beta chain sequences, a statistical classification framework was built. A later analysis assigned V and J genes by comparing TCR nucleotide sequences with IMGT/GENE-DB human TR gene sequences. In a later analysis, CDR3 sequences and most-parsimonious VDJ recombination scenarios were assigned using the TCRdist pipeline. A later analysis defined each TCR beta chain by its CDR3 amino acid sequence plus V-gene family, and excluded reads lacking a unique V-gene family. A later analysis removed 592 highly shared, low-generation-probability nucleotide sequences to deal with suspected cross-contamination and a sequencing artifact. For each public chain, a later analysis derived a clonal expansion index from normalized ranks of inferred template counts within each repertoire. A later analysis computed generation probabilities with a VDJ recombination model fitted to out-of-frame rearrangements, and checked the results against IGoR. In a later analysis, hypergeometric tests were used to score TCR-TCR, TCR-HLA and TCR-CMV co-occurrence, with a repertoire-size bias correction applied to TCR pairs. False discovery rates were estimated in a later analysis by permuting HLA or CMV assignments 20 times. In a later analysis, co-occurring TCRs were grouped using DBSCAN, and TCRdist sequence similarity was added for clustering within HLA-allele-positive subsets. Co-occurrence clustering excluded repertoires with fewer than 30,000 or more than 120,000 public chains, plus five with anomalous nucleotide sharing. TCRdb's version of the immuneACCESS table is confined to in-frame rearrangements and falls short of the full clone set. An unresolved V gene accounts for under half of the shortfall where checked; the remainder is of unknown origin. The V and J calls and clone size are taken from that table; D and trimming were inferred from the DNA. This sample comprises under 150,000 clones, under 80% of them detected only once. Less than 3.5% of the sample lies in the top ten.

CDR1 and CDR2 are read off the germline V gene (reference sequence) as SEHNR and FQNEAQ. V was cut back by 5 bases and J by 4 bases, leaving a gap of 12 bases between them. The CDR3 sequence holds 13 residues, the cysteine and phenylalanine included. Of the read, only the CDR3 DNA is kept; its 39 bases are in frame from base 1. In total, approximately 690 healthy bone marrow donors made up the cohort. Cohort members were all nominally healthy when sampled, although unrecorded immune exposures were likely present. The donor was CMV seronegative and belonged to the group of over 350 seronegative cohort members. Each donor provided a peripheral blood sample, and peripheral blood mononuclear cells were used for TCR beta sequencing. The Qiagen DNeasy Blood Extraction Kit was used to extract genomic DNA from the blood cell samples.

Sequencing was performed on PBMCs. This clonotype originated in a male donor in good health and CMV-seronegative. The rearranged segments are TRBV7-9 and TRBJ2-7, with TRBD1 tentatively as D gene (6 bases match). The CDR3 reads as follows: CASSMYRAYEQYF. The nucleotide sequence reads TGTGCCAGCAGCATGTACAGGGCGTACGAGCAGTACTTC. This CDR3, with the reference TRBV7-9 and TRBJ2-7 proteins standing in past its ends, gives the full variable domain DTGVSQNPRHKITKRGQNVTFRCDPISEHNRLYWYRQTLGQGPEFLTYFQNEAQLEKSRLLSDRFSAERPKGSFSTLEIQRTEQGDSAMYLCASSMYRAYEQYFGPGTRLTVT.